This TCR beta chain was captured by sequencing in a study of blood T cell repertoires in COVID-19. Study-wide context: COVID-19 samples from acute and convalescent phases originated in the United States, Italy and Spain. Sample material is recorded as cDNA or gDNA derived from T cells, B-cell-depleted T cells, or PBMCs.

The CDR3 runs to 15 residues. V gave up 8 bases and J gave up 0 bases; unmatched junction bases: 7. Germline V gene sequence: CDR1 SNHLY, CDR2 FYNNEI. Authors' processing steps: Estimation of nucleated cell counts relied on the amplification of reference gene primers. TCRdb's table, derived via immunoSEQ multiplex PCR, lists solely in-frame clones and lacks some. The V and J calls and clone size were taken over from that table, and D and trimming were inferred from the DNA. The table has some 380,000 clones, roughly 80% seen once; the top ten hold 0.85% to 1.3%. This clonotype was sampled from a human donor with acute or convalescent COVID-19. The donor label of this sample is uncertain. Sequencing used peripheral blood. The genes are TRBV2 and TRBJ1-1; 9 bases are a match to TRBD1. The chain's CDR3 is CASGQGQNMNTEAFF. CDR3 nucleotide sequence: TGTGCCAGCGGACAGGGGCAAAACATGAACACTGAAGCTTTCTTT.